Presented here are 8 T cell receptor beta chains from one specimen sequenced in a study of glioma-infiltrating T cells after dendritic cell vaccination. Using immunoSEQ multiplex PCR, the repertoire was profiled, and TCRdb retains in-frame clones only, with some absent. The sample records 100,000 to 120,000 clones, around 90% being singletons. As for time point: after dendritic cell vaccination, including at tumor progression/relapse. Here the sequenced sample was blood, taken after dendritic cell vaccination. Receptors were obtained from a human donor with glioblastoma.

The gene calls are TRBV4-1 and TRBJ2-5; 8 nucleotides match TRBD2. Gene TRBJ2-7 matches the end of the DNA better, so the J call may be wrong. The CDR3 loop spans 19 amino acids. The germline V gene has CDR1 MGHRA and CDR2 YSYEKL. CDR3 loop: CASSQGPAAGGINSYEQYF. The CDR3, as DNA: TGCGCCAGCAGCCAAGGGCCCGCGGCGGGGGGTATAAACTCCTACGAGCAGTACTTC.

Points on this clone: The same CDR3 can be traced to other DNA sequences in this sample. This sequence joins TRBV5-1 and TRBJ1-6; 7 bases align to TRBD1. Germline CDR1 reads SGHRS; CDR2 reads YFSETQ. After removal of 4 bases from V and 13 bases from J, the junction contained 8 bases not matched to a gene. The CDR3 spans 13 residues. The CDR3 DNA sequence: TGCGCCAGCAGCAAACAGGGGTCCTCCCCCCTCCACTTT. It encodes CASSKQGSSPLHF.

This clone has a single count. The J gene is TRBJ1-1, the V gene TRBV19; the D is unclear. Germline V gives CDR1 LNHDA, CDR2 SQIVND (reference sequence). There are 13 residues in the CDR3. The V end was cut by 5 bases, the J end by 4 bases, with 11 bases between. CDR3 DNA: TGTGCCAGTAGTTTCCCAAGGAGCACTGAAGCTTTCTTT. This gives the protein CASSFPRSTEAFF.

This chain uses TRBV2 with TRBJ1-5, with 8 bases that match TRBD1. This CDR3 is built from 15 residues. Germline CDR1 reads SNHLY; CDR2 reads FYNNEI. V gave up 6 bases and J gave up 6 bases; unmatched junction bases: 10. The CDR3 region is CASRDRTGGTQPQHF. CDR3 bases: TGTGCCAGCAGGGACCGAACAGGGGGAACTCAGCCCCAGCATTTT.

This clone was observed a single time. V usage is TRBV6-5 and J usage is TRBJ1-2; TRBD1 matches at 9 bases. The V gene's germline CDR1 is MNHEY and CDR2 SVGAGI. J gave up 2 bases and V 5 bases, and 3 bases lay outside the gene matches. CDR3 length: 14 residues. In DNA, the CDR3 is TGTGCCAGCAGTAACAGGGGGCACAACTATGGCTACACCTTC. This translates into CASSNRGHNYGYTF.

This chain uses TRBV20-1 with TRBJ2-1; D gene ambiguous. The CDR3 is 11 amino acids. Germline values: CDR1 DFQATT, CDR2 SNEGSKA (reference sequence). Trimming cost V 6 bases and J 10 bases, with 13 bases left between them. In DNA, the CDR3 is TGCAGTGCCCTACGATTGGAGGAGCAGTTCTTC. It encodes CSALRLEEQFF.

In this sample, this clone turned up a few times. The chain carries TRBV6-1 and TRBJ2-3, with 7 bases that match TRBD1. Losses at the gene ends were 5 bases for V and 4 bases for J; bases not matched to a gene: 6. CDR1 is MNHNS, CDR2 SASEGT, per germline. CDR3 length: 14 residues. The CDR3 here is CASSSRTGPDTQYF. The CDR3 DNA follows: TGTGCCAGCAGTTCCCGGACAGGTCCAGATACGCAGTATTTT.

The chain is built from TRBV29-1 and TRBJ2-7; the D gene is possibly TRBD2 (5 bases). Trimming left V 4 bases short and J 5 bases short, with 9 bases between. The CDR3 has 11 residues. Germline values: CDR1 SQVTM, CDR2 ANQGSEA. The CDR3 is CSVGEGHEQYF. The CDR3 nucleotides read TGCAGCGTTGGTGAGGGCCACGAGCAGTACTTC.